The rows below give T cell receptor beta chains drawn from one sample of a study of metastatic and nonmetastatic thyroid tumors. TCRdb re-clonotyped the PCR reads through MiXCR. The data contain tens of thousands of clones, over 20% of them seen just once; the ten biggest clones take up over 10%. The source material was blood. These receptors originate from a male donor with papillary thyroid cancer or a benign thyroid nodule (not recorded which). Some clones in this sample may be carry-over from other donors' samples. Each CDR3 is given without its conserved first and last residue. The order of the fields is J gene, V gene, CDR3 protein.

j_call: TRBJ2-7; v_call: TRBV11-2; cdr3_aa: ASSWASHEQY
j_call: TRBJ2-3; v_call: TRBV6-5; cdr3_aa: ASSYSWDRGFTDTQY
j_call: TRBJ2-7; v_call: TRBV12-3/TRBV12-4; cdr3_aa: ASSRLYEQY
j_call: TRBJ2-2; v_call: TRBV7-8; cdr3_aa: ASSFSTTNTGELF
j_call: TRBJ1-5; v_call: TRBV30; cdr3_aa: AWSWKGVQPQH
j_call: TRBJ2-2; v_call: TRBV9; cdr3_aa: ASSAFQGALSTGELF
j_call: TRBJ2-7; v_call: TRBV27; cdr3_aa: ASSAGSGTGDSYEQY
j_call: TRBJ2-7; v_call: TRBV5-6; cdr3_aa: ASSRGGSTYEQY
j_call: TRBJ2-5; v_call: TRBV20-1; cdr3_aa: TGTLEEAKY
j_call: TRBJ1-6; v_call: TRBV9; cdr3_aa: ASSADGTPNNSPLH
j_call: NA; v_call: TRBV30; cdr3_aa: AWTLGQGGSPLH
j_call: TRBJ2-1; v_call: TRBV12-5; cdr3_aa: ASGSRDRAYNEQF
j_call: TRBJ2-3; v_call: TRBV10-1; cdr3_aa: ASSTSGRASTDTQY
j_call: TRBJ2-5; v_call: TRBV7-2; cdr3_aa: ASTATSGVQETQY
j_call: TRBJ2-7; v_call: TRBV7-2; cdr3_aa: ASSPIPRAESSYEQY
j_call: TRBJ2-5; v_call: TRBV20-1; cdr3_aa: SARGTLAVTQETQY
j_call: TRBJ2-7; v_call: TRBV6-1; cdr3_aa: ASRGATYEQY
j_call: TRBJ2-5; v_call: TRBV4-1; cdr3_aa: ASSQTSGERIF
j_call: TRBJ1-2; v_call: TRBV4-1; cdr3_aa: ASSHILGGYT
j_call: TRBJ2-1; v_call: TRBV2; cdr3_aa: ATDYRRNEQF
j_call: TRBJ2-4; v_call: TRBV27; cdr3_aa: ASSPPRGIQY
j_call: TRBJ2-2; v_call: TRBV7-2; cdr3_aa: ASSWATTNTGELF
j_call: TRBJ1-2; v_call: TRBV5-1; cdr3_aa: ASSLEQARYGYT
j_call: TRBJ2-3; v_call: TRBV11-2; cdr3_aa: ASSTLDRTSTDTQY
j_call: TRBJ2-5; v_call: TRBV12-3/TRBV12-4; cdr3_aa: ASSSTSGRAGETQY
j_call: TRBJ1-5; v_call: TRBV6-1; cdr3_aa: ASSEGPNQPQH
j_call: TRBJ2-1; v_call: TRBV3-1; cdr3_aa: ASSQGRLWGGIREQF
j_call: TRBJ1-1; v_call: TRBV28; cdr3_aa: ASSLQSNTEAL
j_call: TRBJ1-6; v_call: TRBV27; cdr3_aa: ASSLRGGNSPLH
j_call: TRBJ2-7; v_call: TRBV15; cdr3_aa: ATSRVASGRDEQY
j_call: TRBJ1-4; v_call: TRBV6-1; cdr3_aa: ASIPHWGEKLF
j_call: TRBJ2-7; v_call: TRBV20-1; cdr3_aa: SAKGGGTTSYEQY
j_call: TRBJ1-4; v_call: TRBV5-4; cdr3_aa: ASSSTGATNEKLF
j_call: TRBJ1-2; v_call: TRBV12-3/TRBV12-4; cdr3_aa: ASSLDYGTGPGGYT
j_call: TRBJ2-1; v_call: TRBV18; cdr3_aa: ASSLRLAGEYNEQF
j_call: NA; v_call: TRBV4-1; cdr3_aa: ASSHPKVLAGVKRSDQQF
j_call: TRBJ2-2; v_call: TRBV5-1; cdr3_aa: ASSEPPGELF
j_call: TRBJ1-2; v_call: TRBV6-2/TRBV6-3; cdr3_aa: ASGRQPYGYT
j_call: TRBJ1-1; v_call: TRBV28; cdr3_aa: ASTSVESTEAF
j_call: TRBJ2-1; v_call: TRBV6-2/TRBV6-3; cdr3_aa: ASRTWGQAADEQF
j_call: TRBJ1-1; v_call: TRBV4-2; cdr3_aa: ASSLTGNTEAF
j_call: TRBJ2-6; v_call: TRBV6-5; cdr3_aa: ASSYGASGANVLT
j_call: TRBJ2-5; v_call: TRBV5-8; cdr3_aa: ASSLDPGQGETQY
j_call: TRBJ1-4; v_call: TRBV30; cdr3_aa: AWSVIPGQGGEKLF
j_call: TRBJ2-5; v_call: TRBV10-2; cdr3_aa: ASSDGTGPWETQY
j_call: TRBJ2-7; v_call: TRBV20-1; cdr3_aa: SASPTGYRPYEQY